The rows below give T cell receptor beta chains drawn from one sample of a study of blood T cell repertoires in COVID-19. TCRdb's table, derived via immunoSEQ multiplex PCR, lists solely in-frame clones and lacks some. The sample lists about 310,000 clones, around 87% occurring once. The sequenced material came from peripheral blood. Source of these receptors: a woman aged 50 to 60 who had recovered from COVID-19. The conserved cysteine and the conserved F or W are not part of the CDR3 here.

V gene	J gene	CDR3 protein
TRBV18	TRBJ2-7	ASSSDIYEQY
TRBV6-6	TRBJ2-1	ASSWSDNEQF
TRBV7-9	TRBJ2-1	ASSLGRGYYNEQF
TRBV24-1	TRBJ2-3	ATSDTGGTDTQY
TRBV10-3	TRBJ1-4	AISESPAGREKLF
TRBV27	TRBJ2-1	ASSLGQSIGRDEQF
TRBV5-1	TRBJ2-1	ASSARTSGSYNEQF
TRBV3-1/TRBV3-2	TRBJ1-5	ASSQFAGGWAQH
TRBV19	TRBJ2-2	ASSIDQNTGELF
TRBV27	TRBJ1-2	ASSWDKRYGYT
TRBV3-1/TRBV3-2	TRBJ2-2	ASSQDWPSGRGPGELF
TRBV2	TRBJ2-1	ASMEERGLAGGNEQF
TRBV11-2	TRBJ2-2	ASSLDMNTGELF
TRBV30	TRBJ2-7	AWSASAGYEQY
TRBV14	TRBJ2-5	ASSQVGVQETQY
TRBV28	TRBJ2-7	ASSSTGVYEQY
TRBV11-3	TRBJ2-2	ASSPASGTNTGELF
TRBV5-4	TRBJ1-2	ASTLGTAIVYGYT
TRBV18	TRBJ1-4	ASSDTGTGGEKLF
TRBV7-2	TRBJ1-1	ASSLKAQGQGYTEAF
TRBV5-8	TRBJ1-5	ASSSKGRQSNQPQH
TRBV3-1/TRBV3-2	TRBJ2-7	ASSQAGTSSHEQY
TRBV29-1	TRBJ1-1	SVTTGGRAEAF
TRBV7-9	TRBJ2-7	ASSLEERLVSTHEQY
TRBV5-1	TRBJ2-3	ASSRDGTSSNTQY
TRBV12-3/TRBV12-4	TRBJ2-1	ASTLPPSEQF
TRBV5-6	TRBJ1-3	ASSLGTYGNTIY
TRBV5-4	TRBJ2-1	ASSLESYSYNEQF
TRBV2	TRBJ2-7	ASSWDRDQYEQY
TRBV9	TRBJ2-5	ASTISGREETQY
TRBV19	TRBJ2-1	ASSGPRSRVSYNEQF
TRBV10-3	TRBJ2-7	AISDQGYEQY
TRBV19	TRBJ1-1	ASSIPDWNEAF
TRBV4-1	TRBJ2-5	ASSQEGYRVETQY
TRBV7-2	TRBJ2-1	ASRRSGRDFSNEQF
TRBV2	TRBJ2-3	ASSIRLAGTDTQY
TRBV28	TRBJ1-5	ASSMGTGGVQPQH
TRBV28	TRBJ1-2	ASSLRGLRGYT
TRBV5-8	TRBJ1-5	ASSSQGSGNQPQH
TRBV7-3	TRBJ2-2	ASSLMGLAEESGELF
TRBV6-5	TRBJ1-3	ASSFTRDSGNTIY
TRBV5-4	TRBJ1-1	ASSNRQADTEAF